These T cell receptor beta chains were read from a single sample in a study of blood T cell repertoires in COVID-19. The assay was immunoSEQ multiplex PCR, and TCRdb's table has in-frame clones only and misses some. The sample lists a few hundred thousand clones, around 90% seen once, with approximately 7.5% in the top ten. Sequencing used peripheral blood. The receptors come from a woman younger than 45 with COVID-19, enrolled during active disease. CDR3s include the opening cysteine and the closing phenylalanine or tryptophan. Each record gives: CDR3 length, V gene, D gene, clone size, J gene, CDR3 protein, CDR3 DNA. The D gene is left open where the match is weak. The size entry is marked missing in some rows and otherwise reads once, few, many or a size class.

14,TRBV27,-,-,TRBJ2-1,CASRPLSSYNEQFF,TGTGCCAGCAGGCCATTGAGCTCCTACAATGAGCAGTTCTTC
14,TRBV7-9,TRBD1,-,TRBJ2-4,CASSLRGGANIQYF,TGTGCCAGCAGCTTACGAGGGGGCGCGAACATTCAGTACTTC
15,TRBV6-2/TRBV6-3,-,-,TRBJ1-2,CASSYSAGASYGYTF,TGTGCCAGCAGTTACTCAGCAGGGGCTTCCTATGGCTACACCTTC
13,TRBV4-1,TRBD1,-,TRBJ2-7,CASRGQGDHEQYF,TGCGCCAGCAGAGGACAGGGCGACCACGAGCAGTACTTC
14,TRBV28,TRBD1,once,TRBJ2-7,CASSFATGLIEQYF,TGTGCCAGCAGTTTTGCGACAGGGTTAATCGAGCAGTACTTC
13,TRBV2,-,-,TRBJ1-1,CASSLDSLFGAFF,TGTGCCAGCAGCTTGGACAGTCTATTCGGAGCTTTCTTT
16,TRBV3-1/TRBV3-2,TRBD1,few,TRBJ2-1,CASSQVGQGLDNEQFF,TGTGCCAGCAGCCAGGTGGGACAGGGCCTTGACAATGAGCAGTTCTTC
15,TRBV27,TRBD1,-,TRBJ1-1,CASSFGLTGNTEAFF,TGTGCCAGCAGTTTTGGGCTGACAGGGAATACTGAAGCTTTCTTT
16,TRBV4-2,TRBD2,-,TRBJ2-3,CASSQPSGSGADTQYF,TGTGCCAGCAGCCAACCAAGCGGGAGTGGCGCAGATACGCAGTATTTT
14,TRBV29-1,TRBD1,-,TRBJ1-1,CSVGGVTGYSEAFF,TGCAGCGTTGGGGGGGTGACAGGGTATAGTGAAGCTTTCTTT
15,TRBV7-9,TRBD1,-,TRBJ1-2,CASSLTHRGGYGYTF,TGTGCCAGCAGCTTAACCCACAGGGGCGGCTATGGCTACACCTTC
13,TRBV4-1,-,-,TRBJ1-1,CASSQEQNTEAFF,TGCGCCAGCAGCCAAGAACAGAACACTGAAGCTTTCTTT
16,TRBV10-2,-,-,TRBJ1-1,CASSRGRTRGNTEAFF,TGCGCCAGCAGTAGGGGAAGGACCCGAGGGAACACTGAAGCTTTCTTT
17,TRBV6-2/TRBV6-3,TRBD2,once,TRBJ2-7,CASSPGLAGSLRYEQYF,TGTGCCAGCAGTCCGGGACTAGCGGGATCCCTCAGGTACGAGCAGTACTTC
15,TRBV3-1/TRBV3-2,TRBD1,-,TRBJ1-2,CASSHRDRGNYGYTF,TGTGCCAGCAGCCATCGGGACAGGGGGAACTATGGCTACACCTTC
13,TRBV24-1,-,-,TRBJ2-7,CATSDPDIYEQYF,TGTGCCACCAGTGACCCGGACATCTACGAGCAGTACTTC
15,TRBV5-1,TRBD1,-,TRBJ2-1,CASHTGTGKGNEQFF,TGCGCCAGCCACACGGGGACAGGGAAAGGCAATGAGCAGTTCTTC
11,TRBV20-1,-,-,TRBJ1-1,CSASEDSEAFF,TGCAGTGCTAGTGAGGACAGTGAAGCTTTCTTT
15,TRBV6-1,-,-,TRBJ1-2,CASSEGGDRHYGYTF,TGTGCCAGCAGTGAAGGCGGGGATCGACACTATGGCTACACCTTC
17,TRBV7-9,TRBD1,-,TRBJ2-7,CASSSGDLRDSLYEQYF,TGTGCCAGCAGCTCAGGCGACCTCCGGGACAGCCTCTACGAGCAGTACTTC
13,TRBV12-3/TRBV12-4,TRBD1,-,TRBJ1-2,CASSPTGNYGYTF,TGTGCCAGCAGCCCGACAGGGAACTATGGCTACACCTTC
16,TRBV4-2,-,once,TRBJ2-5,CAGSQDGRGVQETQYF,TGTGCCGGCAGCCAAGATGGCAGGGGCGTCCAAGAGACCCAGTACTTC
12,TRBV29-1,-,-,TRBJ2-7,CSVAEGPYEQYF,TGCAGCGTTGCGGAGGGCCCCTACGAGCAGTACTTC
13,TRBV10-3,-,-,TRBJ2-6,CASGETGANVLTF,TGTGCCTCAGGGGAAACTGGGGCCAACGTCCTGACTTTC
15,TRBV4-1,-,-,TRBJ1-5,CASSQDGGGGQPQHF,TGCGCCAGCAGCCAAGATGGGGGCGGCGGTCAGCCCCAGCATTTT
12,TRBV29-1,-,-,TRBJ1-1,CSGSGQLTEAFF,TGCAGCGGCTCCGGACAGCTCACTGAAGCTTTCTTT
13,TRBV30,-,-,TRBJ2-1,CAWSAQGYNEQFF,TGTGCCTGGAGTGCACAGGGATACAATGAGCAGTTCTTC
13,TRBV30,TRBD1,-,TRBJ1-1,CARDRGRGTEAFF,TGTGCCCGGGACAGGGGAAGGGGCACTGAAGCTTTCTTT
14,TRBV9,-,few,TRBJ2-7,CASSTWDTSYEQYF,TGTGCCAGCAGCACCTGGGACACCTCCTACGAGCAGTACTTC